This record concerns one TCR beta chain sequence. This clone registers as medium-sized (0.01 to 0.1%) within its sample. Which antigen it targets is not known. Qualities for individual bases were not recorded, and no much larger clone is one base off. This entry comes from a study of OX40 agonist ivuxolimab in advanced cancers. Broadly, across the study: Ivuxolimab was an agonistic, fully human IgG2 monoclonal antibody directed against OX40 (CD134), a costimulatory receptor. Prior anti-PD-1, anti-PD-L1 or anti-CTLA-4 therapy was permitted, and approximately 40% of dose-escalation patients had received checkpoint inhibitors. Partial responses occurred in three dose-escalation patients: two with cutaneous melanoma and one with hepatocellular carcinoma. Peripheral TCRbeta sequencing aimed to test whether ivuxolimab altered TCR sequence diversity and caused clonal T-cell expansion. A male proportion of about 79% and a mean age of approximately 61 years, ranging from about 20 to 79, were recorded for the dose-escalation cohort. Of the roughly 50 dose-escalation patients, hepatocellular carcinoma was present in about 20, melanoma in roughly 15, renal cell carcinoma in 9 and head and neck cancer in 9. The monotherapy dose-escalation portion (N of about 50 patients) of the phase I ivuxolimab trial is reported in the paper. Intravenous ivuxolimab was administered to patients every 2 weeks at six dose levels: 0.01, 0.1, 0.3, 1.5, 3 and 10 mg/kg. What the research found in general, with its limitations: In partial responders in the 0.1-3.0 mg/kg groups, normalized peripheral clonal expansion was found to be among the lowest, especially among CD8+ T cells. Which antigens the clonally expanded peripheral T cells were specific for was not determined. On average, CD8+ T cells showed more expanded clones than CD4+ T cells after ivuxolimab. Low levels of normalized T-cell clonal expansion were also seen in some patients who did not respond. At doses from 0.1 to 3.0 mg/kg, clonal expansion was seen in both CD4+ and CD8+ blood T cells between baseline and week 6.

Genomic DNA was extracted from sorted cells for sequencing of the TCRbeta CDR3 region. The immunoSEQ Assay was used to sequence the TCRbeta CDR3 regions. TCRdb holds this immuneACCESS table with in-frame rearrangements only. Some clones are missing; in checked studies, unresolved V genes explain under half, and the rest has no known cause. For this sample the table gives roughly 55,000 clones, of which 80% were detected only once. Clones ranked in the top ten supply less than 4.5% of the sample. According to the germline V gene, CDR1 reads SQVTM and CDR2 reads ANQGSEA. The cysteine opens and the phenylalanine closes a CDR3 of 14 amino acids. The read is trimmed to its CDR3 DNA, 42 bases read in frame from base 1. Cut back by 4 bases and 2 bases, the V and J ends lie 11 bases apart. Patients with autoimmune disease history or receiving systemic immunosuppression were excluded from the trial. Peripheral blood for TCR sequencing was drawn from every dose cohort at baseline, at cycle 4 day 1 and at cycle 7 day 1. The samples were drawn from a first-in-human, open-label, multicenter phase I dose-escalation trial of ivuxolimab. Adults with locally advanced or metastatic head and neck squamous cell, hepatocellular, melanoma or renal cell carcinoma were enrolled in the trial. Before TCR sequencing, CD4+ T cells and CD8+ T cells from peripheral blood were sorted into separate populations.

The material was CD4+ or CD8+ T cells sorted from blood, obtained in a trial of the OX40 agonist ivuxolimab. The sequence was obtained from an adult with an advanced solid tumor such as melanoma, head and neck, liver or kidney cancer. Recombination linked TRBV29-1 to TRBJ2-2; the D segment could be TRBD2, given 6 matching bases. CDR3 loop: CSVGGLANTGELFF. The DNA reads TGCAGCGTTGGGGGACTCGCCAACACCGGGGAGCTGTTTTTT.